This entry features one TCR beta chain sequence. Its antigen is not identified. This CDR3 has 17 residues. Trimming removed 7 bases from V and 5 bases from J; junction bases left unmatched: 15. CDR1 and CDR2 from the germline V gene are SGHTA and FQGTGA. These data come from a study of T cell responses to AZD1222 COVID-19 vaccine. The data were produced by immunoSEQ multiplex PCR, yet TCRdb's version contains in-frame clones alone and is incomplete. The sample has some 140,000 clones, 85% to 90% seen once. Study results and caveats: Among AZD1222 vaccinees, only 5 to 7 were seropositive at baseline. CD4 TCRs covered the whole spike, strongest at regions 160-218 and 743-854.

The gene calls are TRBV7-3 and TRBJ1-5; TRBD1 aligns across 9 bases. The sequence came from an adult in good health. Specimen: peripheral blood, collected on day 0 of AZD1222 vaccination. The CDR3 DNA is TGTGCCAGCACCACGGCGCCGGACAGGGGAATTTATCAGCCCCAGCATTTT. It specifies CASTTAPDRGIYQPQHF.